This is a list of T cell receptor beta chains from one sample in a study of cytomegalovirus exposure and HLA in healthy donors. Data came from immunoSEQ multiplex PCR; TCRdb stores just in-frame clones and leaves some out. This sample has some 190,000 clones, with approximately 80% found just once. The sequencing input was PBMCs. These receptors came from a young woman in good health and CMV-seropositive. CDR3s include the opening cysteine and the closing phenylalanine or tryptophan. The D gene is left open where the match is weak.

cdr3_aa: CASSYAGTGWFNEQYF; v_call: TRBV7-8; j_call: TRBJ2-7; d_call: TRBD1
cdr3_aa: CASSQRLAGDSYNEQFF; v_call: TRBV4-3; j_call: TRBJ2-1; d_call: TRBD2
cdr3_aa: CASSLPGLTYNEQFF; v_call: TRBV7-2; j_call: TRBJ2-1; d_call: TRBD2
cdr3_aa: CASSVTGEDTGELFF; v_call: TRBV9; j_call: TRBJ2-2; d_call: TRBD1
cdr3_aa: CASSLLPRDIGNQPQHF; v_call: TRBV28; j_call: TRBJ1-5; d_call: NA
cdr3_aa: CASSHRGRVDYGYTF; v_call: TRBV5-1; j_call: TRBJ1-2; d_call: TRBD1
cdr3_aa: CASSLYGAGGIETQYF; v_call: TRBV27; j_call: TRBJ2-5; d_call: TRBD2
cdr3_aa: CASSQWTGGAETQYF; v_call: TRBV14; j_call: TRBJ2-5; d_call: TRBD1
cdr3_aa: CAWSERDRFPYEQYF; v_call: TRBV30; j_call: TRBJ2-7; d_call: TRBD1
cdr3_aa: CASSPGTGRREQYF; v_call: TRBV14; j_call: TRBJ2-7; d_call: TRBD1
cdr3_aa: CASSLIQQGNQPQHF; v_call: TRBV7-8; j_call: TRBJ1-5; d_call: NA
cdr3_aa: CSSSRTGDEQYF; v_call: TRBV7-9; j_call: TRBJ2-7; d_call: TRBD1
cdr3_aa: CASSLRGTKGNEQFF; v_call: TRBV19; j_call: TRBJ2-1; d_call: TRBD1
cdr3_aa: CASSLKANTEAFF; v_call: TRBV7-9; j_call: TRBJ1-1; d_call: NA
cdr3_aa: CASSVGVADTDTQYF; v_call: TRBV9; j_call: TRBJ2-3; d_call: NA
cdr3_aa: CASSVPARGSMDF; v_call: TRBV28; j_call: TRBJ2-7; d_call: NA
cdr3_aa: CASSPPRAGGFKKTYEQYF; v_call: TRBV28; j_call: TRBJ2-7; d_call: TRBD2
cdr3_aa: CASSYTSGGARDTQYF; v_call: TRBV6-6; j_call: TRBJ2-3; d_call: TRBD2
cdr3_aa: CASSQDIYGYTF; v_call: TRBV14; j_call: TRBJ1-2; d_call: NA
cdr3_aa: CASSPRRTSDTF; v_call: TRBV6-6; j_call: TRBJ1-2; d_call: NA
cdr3_aa: CASRRGQTTNEKLFF; v_call: TRBV27; j_call: TRBJ1-4; d_call: NA
cdr3_aa: CASGLGLGQGALSPEAFF; v_call: TRBV12-5; j_call: TRBJ1-1; d_call: TRBD1
cdr3_aa: CASSYSSPKETQYF; v_call: TRBV6-5; j_call: TRBJ2-5; d_call: NA
cdr3_aa: CANKQPAYRGRHGYTF; v_call: TRBV28; j_call: TRBJ1-2; d_call: TRBD1
cdr3_aa: CASRVQGGGTGELFF; v_call: TRBV5-8; j_call: TRBJ2-2; d_call: TRBD1
cdr3_aa: CASSRKDRGRNEQFF; v_call: TRBV19; j_call: TRBJ2-1; d_call: TRBD1
cdr3_aa: CASSYERDPYNEQFF; v_call: TRBV19; j_call: TRBJ2-1; d_call: TRBD2
cdr3_aa: CASSEVHQVTEAFF; v_call: TRBV6-1; j_call: TRBJ1-1; d_call: NA
cdr3_aa: CASSLGWDTFRRLKSQYF; v_call: TRBV5-6; j_call: TRBJ2-3; d_call: NA
cdr3_aa: CASRSLDLIETQYF; v_call: TRBV6-6; j_call: TRBJ2-5; d_call: NA
cdr3_aa: CASSIVGQGAYEQYF; v_call: TRBV19; j_call: TRBJ2-7; d_call: TRBD1
cdr3_aa: CASSIRVLALQDTQYF; v_call: TRBV19; j_call: TRBJ2-3; d_call: NA
cdr3_aa: CASSVFGARRNSGANVLTF; v_call: TRBV6-1; j_call: TRBJ2-6; d_call: NA
cdr3_aa: CASSQEIAGRTDTQYF; v_call: TRBV4-1; j_call: TRBJ2-3; d_call: TRBD2
cdr3_aa: CATSMGGLTNEKLFF; v_call: TRBV19; j_call: TRBJ1-4; d_call: NA
cdr3_aa: CASRHNRDRNYGYTF; v_call: TRBV6-1; j_call: TRBJ1-2; d_call: TRBD1
cdr3_aa: CASSISGGAATQYF; v_call: TRBV19; j_call: TRBJ2-3; d_call: TRBD2
cdr3_aa: CASSVGGRTEQYF; v_call: TRBV9; j_call: TRBJ2-7; d_call: TRBD2
cdr3_aa: CASSQGGASYEQYF; v_call: TRBV6-4; j_call: TRBJ2-7; d_call: NA
cdr3_aa: CASWTAGGRYGYTF; v_call: TRBV7-9; j_call: TRBJ1-2; d_call: TRBD1
cdr3_aa: CASSYGTGYNEQFF; v_call: TRBV9; j_call: TRBJ2-1; d_call: TRBD1
cdr3_aa: CSVDSGSYNEQFF; v_call: TRBV29-1; j_call: TRBJ2-1; d_call: NA
cdr3_aa: CASSLEGLESYEQYF; v_call: TRBV5-4; j_call: TRBJ2-7; d_call: TRBD2
cdr3_aa: CASSQEWSPYGYTF; v_call: TRBV4-1; j_call: TRBJ1-2; d_call: NA
cdr3_aa: CASSQLLAEEQFF; v_call: TRBV7-2; j_call: TRBJ2-1; d_call: TRBD2
cdr3_aa: CASSQGRQGGKPQHF; v_call: TRBV4-3; j_call: TRBJ1-5; d_call: TRBD1
cdr3_aa: CASRTGQGRLYEQYF; v_call: TRBV28; j_call: TRBJ2-7; d_call: TRBD1
cdr3_aa: CAISDGSGGDTGELFF; v_call: TRBV10-3; j_call: TRBJ2-2; d_call: TRBD2
cdr3_aa: CASSLGTVSYEQYF; v_call: TRBV5-5; j_call: TRBJ2-7; d_call: NA
cdr3_aa: CAWGRGNTEAFF; v_call: TRBV30; j_call: TRBJ1-1; d_call: NA
cdr3_aa: CASSLIGGLHEQYF; v_call: TRBV13; j_call: TRBJ2-7; d_call: TRBD1
cdr3_aa: CASSLERYNEQFF; v_call: TRBV7-4; j_call: TRBJ2-1; d_call: NA
cdr3_aa: CAVKLRGSYNEQFF; v_call: TRBV27; j_call: TRBJ2-1; d_call: NA
cdr3_aa: CASSFYGGYEQYF; v_call: TRBV11-2; j_call: TRBJ2-7; d_call: NA